This T cell receptor (beta chain) was sequenced in a study of cytomegalovirus exposure and HLA in healthy donors. The CDR3 runs to 14 residues. The junction had 8 bases not matched to a gene; V was cut back by 5 bases and J by 6 bases. Germline CDR1 reads MNHNS; CDR2 reads SASEGT. Measured with immunoSEQ multiplex PCR; TCRdb has only the in-frame clones, and not every one. The sample shows approximately 210,000 clones, about 90% of them seen only once. In its sample, this clone was seen a few times. Its specificity is not known. Broader study findings: A later analysis found first-cohort TCR clusters tended to co-occur in the 100 to 150 validation repertoires. Many donors carried some public TCRs, although rarity characterized most TCR sequences. The listing of roughly 160 TCR beta chains classed them as cytomegalovirus-associated.

Material for sequencing was PBMCs. The TCR comes from a woman under 30 in good health and CMV-seronegative. This rearrangement joins TRBV6-1 to TRBJ2-7; 9 bases are a match to TRBD1. DNA for the CDR3: TGTGCCAGCAGTTGGACAGGGGAAAGGCGCGAGCAGTACTTC. Residues: CASSWTGERREQYF.